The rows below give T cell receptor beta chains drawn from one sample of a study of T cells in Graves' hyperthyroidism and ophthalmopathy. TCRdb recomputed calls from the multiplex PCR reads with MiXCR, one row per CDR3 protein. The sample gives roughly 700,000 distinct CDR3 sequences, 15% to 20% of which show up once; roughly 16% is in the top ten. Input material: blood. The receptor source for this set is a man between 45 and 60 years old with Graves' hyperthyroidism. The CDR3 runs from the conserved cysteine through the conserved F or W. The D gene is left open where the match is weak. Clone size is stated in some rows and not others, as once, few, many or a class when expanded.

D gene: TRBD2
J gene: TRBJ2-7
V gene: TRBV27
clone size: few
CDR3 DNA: TGTGCCAGCAGTTCACCGGGACTAGCGGGACGGTACGAGCAGTACTTC
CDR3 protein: CASSSPGLAGRYEQYF

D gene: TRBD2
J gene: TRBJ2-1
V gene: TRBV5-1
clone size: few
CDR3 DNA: TGCGCCAGCAGCGGACTGACTAGCGGGATGAGTAATGAGCAGTTCTTC
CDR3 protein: CASSGLTSGMSNEQFF

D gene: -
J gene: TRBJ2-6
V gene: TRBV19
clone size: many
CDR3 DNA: TGTGCCAGTAGTAACTCAGGTTACTCTGGGGCCAACGTCCTGACTTTC
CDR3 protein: CASSNSGYSGANVLTF

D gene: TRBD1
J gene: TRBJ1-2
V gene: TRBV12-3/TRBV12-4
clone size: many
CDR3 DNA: TGTGCCAGCAGTTTAGCAGGGGGCAGCTATGGCTACACCTTC
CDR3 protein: CASSLAGGSYGYTF

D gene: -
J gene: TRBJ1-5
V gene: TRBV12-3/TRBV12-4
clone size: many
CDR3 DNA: TGTGCCAGCAGTTTAGTCGGTCAGGGGTTTCAGCCCCAGCATTTT
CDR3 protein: CASSLVGQGFQPQHF

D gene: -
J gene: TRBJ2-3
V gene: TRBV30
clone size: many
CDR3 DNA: TGTGCCTGGAGTCTACCGGGCGGGGTGAGCACAGATACGCAGTATTTT
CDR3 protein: CAWSLPGGVSTDTQYF

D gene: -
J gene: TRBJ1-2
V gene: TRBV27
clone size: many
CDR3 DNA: TGTGCCAGCAGAGGGGTTTCACACTATGGCTACACCTTC
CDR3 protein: CASRGVSHYGYTF

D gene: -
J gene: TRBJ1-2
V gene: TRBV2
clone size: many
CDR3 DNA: TGTGCCAGCAGGCCTGGGTACTATGGCTACACCTTC
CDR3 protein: CASRPGYYGYTF

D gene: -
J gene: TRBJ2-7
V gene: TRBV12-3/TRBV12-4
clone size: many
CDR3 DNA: TGTGCCAGCAGTCCACTTGGCGGGTCCTCCTACGAGCAGTACTTC
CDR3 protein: CASSPLGGSSYEQYF

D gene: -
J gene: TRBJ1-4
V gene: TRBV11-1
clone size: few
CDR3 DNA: TGTGCCAGCAGCTTGGGAGAGTGGGGAAAACTGTTTTTT
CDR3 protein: CASSLGEWGKLFF

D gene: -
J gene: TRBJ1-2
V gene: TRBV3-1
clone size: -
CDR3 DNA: TGTGCCAGCAGCCAAGAGCCTAACTATGGCTACACCTTC
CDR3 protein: CASSQEPNYGYTF

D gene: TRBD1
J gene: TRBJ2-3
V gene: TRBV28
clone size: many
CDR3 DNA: TGTGCCAGCGCTAAGGGGACAGGGGTGCCAGATACGCAGTATTTT
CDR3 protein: CASAKGTGVPDTQYF

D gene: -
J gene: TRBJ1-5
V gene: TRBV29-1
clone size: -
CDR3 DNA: TGCAGCGTGGGTTACTCAGGTACCCATCAGCCCCAGCATTTT
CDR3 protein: CSVGYSGTHQPQHF

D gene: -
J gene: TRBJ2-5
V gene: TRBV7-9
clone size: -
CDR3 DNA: TGTGCCAGCAGCTCCAACAGGGAAGAGACCCAGTACTTC
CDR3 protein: CASSSNREETQYF

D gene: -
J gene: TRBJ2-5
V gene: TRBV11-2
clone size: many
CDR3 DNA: TGTGCCAGCAGCTTCCGGACCGTACAAGAGACCCAGTACTTC
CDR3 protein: CASSFRTVQETQYF

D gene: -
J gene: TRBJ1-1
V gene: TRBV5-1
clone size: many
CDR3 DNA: TGCGCCAGCAGCTTGGTTCAGGGATGGGCTGAAGCTTTCTTT
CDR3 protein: CASSLVQGWAEAFF

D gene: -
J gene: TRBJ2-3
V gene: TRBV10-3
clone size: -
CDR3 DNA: TGTGCCATCAGTGAGGGCGTGCGCACAGATACGCAGTATTTT
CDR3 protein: CAISEGVRTDTQYF

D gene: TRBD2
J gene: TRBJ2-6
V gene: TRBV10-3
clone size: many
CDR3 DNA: TGTGCCATCAGATCGGGACTAGCGGGTCTCTCTGGGGCCAACGTCCTGACTTTC
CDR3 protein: CAIRSGLAGLSGANVLTF

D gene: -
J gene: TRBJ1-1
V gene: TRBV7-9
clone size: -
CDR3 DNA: TGTGCCAGCAGCTTAGCCCTTCCATGGGCGCGGGACACTGAAGCTTTCTTT
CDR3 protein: CASSLALPWARDTEAFF

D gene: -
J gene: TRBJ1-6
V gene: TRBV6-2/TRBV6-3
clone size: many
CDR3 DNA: TGTGCCAGCAGTCCCCTATTGCAGGGGAGAAGCGCACCCCTCCACTTT
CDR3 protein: CASSPLLQGRSAPLHF

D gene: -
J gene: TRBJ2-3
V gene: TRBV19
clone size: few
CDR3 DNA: TGTGCCAGTAGCTCGGTAGACTACACAGATACGCAGTATTTT
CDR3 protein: CASSSVDYTDTQYF

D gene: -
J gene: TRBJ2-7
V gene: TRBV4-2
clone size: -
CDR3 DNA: TGTGCCAGCAGCCAAGAGGCGGGTACATCCTACGAGCAGTACTTC
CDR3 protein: CASSQEAGTSYEQYF

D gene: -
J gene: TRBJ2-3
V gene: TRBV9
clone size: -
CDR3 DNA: TGTGCCAGCAGCGTAGTTGGGCGGGCTAGCACAGATACGCAGTATTTT
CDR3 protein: CASSVVGRASTDTQYF

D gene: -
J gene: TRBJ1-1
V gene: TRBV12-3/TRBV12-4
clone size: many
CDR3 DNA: TGTACCAGCATACTCGTAGGGATAAGAGATGAAGCTTTCTTT
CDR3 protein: CTSILVGIRDEAFF

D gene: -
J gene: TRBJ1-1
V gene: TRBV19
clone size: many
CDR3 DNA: TGTGCCAGTAGTGTACAGGGTCTCGGCACTGAAGCTTTCTTT
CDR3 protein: CASSVQGLGTEAFF

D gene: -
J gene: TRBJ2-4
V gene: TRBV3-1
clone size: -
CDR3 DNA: TGTGCCAGCAGCCCGTTGGGCCCGCGGTTTACAGGATTAAACATTCAGTACTTC
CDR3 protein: CASSPLGPRFTGLNIQYF

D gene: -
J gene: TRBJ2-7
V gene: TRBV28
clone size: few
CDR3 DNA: TGTGCCAGCGGACTGCGCTACGAGCAGTACTTC
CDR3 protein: CASGLRYEQYF

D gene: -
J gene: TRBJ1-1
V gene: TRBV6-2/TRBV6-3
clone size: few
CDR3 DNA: TGTGCCAGCAGATCTACTTCTTCACTGAACACTGAAGCTTTCTTT
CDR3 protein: CASRSTSSLNTEAFF

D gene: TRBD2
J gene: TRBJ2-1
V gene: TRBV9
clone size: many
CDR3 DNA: TGTGCCAGCAGCGTATCCCCGGGAGGGGGGGATGAGCAGTTCTTC
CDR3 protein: CASSVSPGGGDEQFF

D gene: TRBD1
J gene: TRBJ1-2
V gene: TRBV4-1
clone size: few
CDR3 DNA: TGCGCCAGCAGCCACCCAGGGGGCGGCGACTATGGCTACACCTTC
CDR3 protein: CASSHPGGGDYGYTF

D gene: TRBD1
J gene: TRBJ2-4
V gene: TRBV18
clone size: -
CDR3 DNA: TGTGCCAGCTCACCAGGACAGGGTTACAACATTCAGTACTTC
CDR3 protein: CASSPGQGYNIQYF

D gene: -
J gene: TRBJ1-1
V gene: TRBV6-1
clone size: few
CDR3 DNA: TGTGCCACGTCACCCGGACAGATGAGCTTTCACACTGAAGCTTTCTTT
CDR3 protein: CATSPGQMSFHTEAFF